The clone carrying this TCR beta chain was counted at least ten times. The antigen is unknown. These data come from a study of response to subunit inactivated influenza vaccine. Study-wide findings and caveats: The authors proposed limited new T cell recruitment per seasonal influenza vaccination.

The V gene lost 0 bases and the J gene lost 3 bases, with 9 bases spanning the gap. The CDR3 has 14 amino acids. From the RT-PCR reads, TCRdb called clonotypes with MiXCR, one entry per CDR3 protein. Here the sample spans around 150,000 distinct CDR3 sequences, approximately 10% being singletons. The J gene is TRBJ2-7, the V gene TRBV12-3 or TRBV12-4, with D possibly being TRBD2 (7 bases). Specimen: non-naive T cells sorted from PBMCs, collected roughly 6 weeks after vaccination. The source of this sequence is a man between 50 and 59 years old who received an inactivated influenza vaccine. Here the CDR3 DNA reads TGTGCCAGCAGTTTAGCGGGAGGGGGCTACGAGCAGTACTTC. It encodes CASSLAGGGYEQYF.